The rows below give T cell receptor beta chains drawn from one sample of a study of blood T cell repertoires in COVID-19. Method: immunoSEQ multiplex PCR; TCRdb's copy keeps in-frame clones and lacks some. This table holds 170,000 or so clones, about 88% found once. The sequencing sample was made of PBMCs or T cells enriched from blood (not recorded which). The origin of the receptors is a woman aged 45-65 years who had recovered from COVID-19. Both conserved end residues are part of each CDR3. D genes are given only for firm matches. Only part of the rows carry a size: once, few, many, or a class if the clone is expanded.

>-|TRBJ1-1|-|TRBV7-9
TGTGCCAGCAGCTACAGGGATTGGAACACTGAAGCTTTCTTT
CASSYRDWNTEAFF
>-|TRBJ1-2|few|TRBV27
TGTGCCAGCAGTATCACCGGGGGAGGTCATGGCTACACCTTC
CASSITGGGHGYTF
>TRBD1|TRBJ1-4|-|TRBV9
TGTGCCAGCAGCACCCGGACAGGGGGGTCTGAAAAACTGTTTTTT
CASSTRTGGSEKLFF
>-|TRBJ1-4|-|TRBV25-1
TGTGCCAGCAGTGGAATCAATAGGGGCGCAGGCGAAAAACTGTTTTTT
CASSGINRGAGEKLFF
>TRBD1|TRBJ1-2|-|TRBV19
TGTGCCAGTATCAAGGACAGGGGGTTGGACTATGGCTACACCTTC
CASIKDRGLDYGYTF
>-|TRBJ1-5|-|TRBV5-6
TGTGCCAGCAGCTTGTGTCAGGCCTTAAATCAGCCCCAGCATTTT
CASSLCQALNQPQHF
>TRBD1|TRBJ2-7|-|TRBV29-1
TGCAGCGTTGGGACAGGGGGGGAGCAGTACTTC
CSVGTGGEQYF
>TRBD1|TRBJ1-2|-|TRBV19
TGTGCCAGTAGTCGCCCTTACAGGGGGACCCATGGCTACACCTTC
CASSRPYRGTHGYTF
>TRBD1|TRBJ1-6|-|TRBV28
TGTGCCAGCAGCCCGACCGGGACAGTCGGTTCACCCCTCCACTTT
CASSPTGTVGSPLHF
>-|TRBJ1-6|-|TRBV7-8
TGTGCCAGCAGCCGCGAGGGTAATTCACCCCTCCACTTT
CASSREGNSPLHF
>TRBD1|TRBJ2-7|-|TRBV3-1/TRBV3-2
TGTGCCAGCAGCCAATGGACAGGGGGCTACGAGCAGTACTTC
CASSQWTGGYEQYF
>-|TRBJ1-1|-|TRBV5-3
TGTGCCAGAAGCCCGGGGGGAACTGAAGCTTTCTTT
CARSPGGTEAFF
>TRBD2|TRBJ2-3|-|TRBV7-2
TGTGCCAGCAGCTTAGCAGGACTAGCGGCGACAGATACGCAGTATTTT
CASSLAGLAATDTQYF
>TRBD1|TRBJ2-7|-|TRBV10-2
TGCGCCAGCAGGAGGCGACCAGGGGGCAATCCCTACGAGCAGTACTTC
CASRRRPGGNPYEQYF
>TRBD1|TRBJ1-1|-|TRBV7-9
TGTGCCAGCAGCTCCCAGGGGGCTCGCACTGAAGCTTTCTTT
CASSSQGARTEAFF
>TRBD2|TRBJ2-1|-|TRBV7-8
TGTGCCAGCAGCATCGGGACTAGCGGGAACATTTACAATGAGCAGTTCTTC
CASSIGTSGNIYNEQFF
>-|TRBJ2-7|once|TRBV11-2
TGTGCCAGCAGCTCCCACAGTACCCACTACGAGCAGTACTTC
CASSSHSTHYEQYF
>TRBD2|TRBJ2-3|-|TRBV27
TGTGCCAGCAGTCACACTAGCGGGGTCACAGATACGCAGTATTTT
CASSHTSGVTDTQYF
>-|TRBJ1-4|-|TRBV21-1
TGTGCCAGCAGTCGGGGGGGACAGGGTAATGAAAAACTGTTTTTT
CASSRGGQGNEKLFF
>-|TRBJ1-6|-|TRBV30
TGTGCCTGGAGAGCACCGAATTCACCCCTCCACTTT
CAWRAPNSPLHF
>TRBD2|TRBJ2-3|-|TRBV23-1
TGCGCCAGCAGGTCTAGCGGGAAAACCACAGATACGCAGTATTTT
CASRSSGKTTDTQYF
>-|TRBJ1-5|few|TRBV7-9
TGTGCCAGCAGCTTACAGGGGTTGGGCAATCAGCCCCAGCATTTT
CASSLQGLGNQPQHF
>-|TRBJ1-1|-|TRBV12-3/TRBV12-4
TGTGCCAGCAGTTCCGGAGGGACGGCTGAAGCTTTCTTT
CASSSGGTAEAFF
>TRBD2|TRBJ2-1|-|TRBV5-5
TGTGCCAGCAGCTACGGACTAGCGGGAGCGAATGAGCAGTTCTTC
CASSYGLAGANEQFF
>-|TRBJ1-1|-|TRBV7-6
TGTGCCAGCAGCCCCGGACACAACTGGAACACTGAAGCTTTCTTT
CASSPGHNWNTEAFF
>-|TRBJ1-2|-|TRBV5-4
TGTGCCAGCAGCTTGAGGACAGACTTCTATGGCTACACCTTC
CASSLRTDFYGYTF
>-|TRBJ1-6|-|TRBV6-5
TGTGCCAGCACACTCTCAGGGTGGGGGGATTCACCCCTCCACTTT
CASTLSGWGDSPLHF
>-|TRBJ2-5|-|TRBV7-9
TGTGCCAGCAGCTCGAGGGGGCAAGAGACCCAGTACTTC
CASSSRGQETQYF
>-|TRBJ2-4|-|TRBV7-8
TGTGCCAGCAGTAGTGGCCAGGCCCGAATCGGTACCAAAAACATTCAGTACTTC
CASSSGQARIGTKNIQYF
>TRBD1|TRBJ2-1|once|TRBV5-1
TGCGCCAGCAGCTTGACGGGACAGACCTACAATGAGCAGTTCTTC
CASSLTGQTYNEQFF
>TRBD1|TRBJ1-4|many|TRBV5-4
TGTGCCAGCAGCTTGGGGGGACAGGGTATCGAAAAACTGTTTTTT
CASSLGGQGIEKLFF
>TRBD1|TRBJ1-1|once|TRBV28
TGTGCCAGCACCCTACAGGGGGCTCGGACTGAAGCTTTCTTT
CASTLQGARTEAFF
>TRBD1|TRBJ2-3|-|TRBV14
TGTGCCAGCAGTATCGGGACAGGGTTCCCAGATACGCAGTATTTT
CASSIGTGFPDTQYF
>-|TRBJ1-1|once|TRBV6-1
TGTGCCAGCAGTGAAGGGGGGGTGGTTGAAGCTTTCTTT
CASSEGGVVEAFF
>TRBD1|TRBJ1-1|-|TRBV5-1
TGCGCCAGCAGCGGTACAGGGGTTGGCACTGAAGCTTTCTTT
CASSGTGVGTEAFF
>TRBD1|TRBJ1-4|-|TRBV23-1
TGCGCCAGCAGTCGTTCCGGGACAGGGTGCGAAAAACTGTTTTTT
CASSRSGTGCEKLFF
>-|TRBJ1-6|-|TRBV7-2
TGTGCCAGCAGCTTAGGGCAGGGTTCACGACCCCTCCACTTT
CASSLGQGSRPLHF
>-|TRBJ1-2|-|TRBV7-9
TGTGCCAGCAGCTTAGCCGGCGGCTATGGCTACACCTTC
CASSLAGGYGYTF
>TRBD2|TRBJ2-3|once|TRBV6-5
TGTGCCAGGGGTGGACTAGCGGGGGCAGATACGCAGTATTTT
CARGGLAGADTQYF
>-|TRBJ2-7|-|TRBV10-2
TGCGCCAGCAGTGAGAGGTTGAGGATGTACGAGCAGTACTTC
CASSERLRMYEQYF
>-|TRBJ2-1|once|TRBV10-3
TGTGCCATCAGTGAGTCGGGAGTGGGAGACAATGAGCAGTTCTTC
CAISESGVGDNEQFF
>-|TRBJ1-5|once|TRBV19
TGTGCCAGTAGTAGTCAGGGGATAATTTCGCCCCAGCATTTT
CASSSQGIISPQHF
>-|TRBJ1-5|-|TRBV7-9
TGTGCCAGCAGCCAATCGGTTAGCAATCAGCCCCAGCATTTT
CASSQSVSNQPQHF
>TRBD1|TRBJ2-3|-|TRBV5-1
TGCGCCAGCAGCTCCCGACAGGGAAGCACAGATACGCAGTATTTT
CASSSRQGSTDTQYF
>-|TRBJ1-6|-|TRBV6-5
TGTGCCAGCAAACAGGGTCGTTCACCCCTCCACTTT
CASKQGRSPLHF
>-|TRBJ2-7|-|TRBV7-6
TGTGCCAGCAGCTTAGCGACAACATCTACCTACGAGCAGTACTTC
CASSLATTSTYEQYF
>TRBD1|TRBJ2-7|once|TRBV28
TGTGCCAGCAGTTTACAGTGGGACAGGTTCTACGAGCAGTACTTC
CASSLQWDRFYEQYF
>-|TRBJ2-3|many|TRBV21-1
TGTGCCAGCAGCAAAGAGACGCGGGAGGGCCCTGGGGGCACAGATACGCAGTATTTT
CASSKETREGPGGTDTQYF
>-|TRBJ2-5|-|TRBV5-6
TGTGCCAGCAGGCGACAGGAAAAAGGCCAAGAGACCCAGTACTTC
CASRRQEKGQETQYF
>TRBD2|TRBJ2-3|-|TRBV5-4
TGTGCCAGCAGCTTGCGGGAGGGCACAGATACGCAGTATTTT
CASSLREGTDTQYF
>-|TRBJ2-7|-|TRBV3-1/TRBV3-2
TGTGCCAGCAGCCCCCGACAGCCGGCCTACGAGCAGTACTTC
CASSPRQPAYEQYF
>-|TRBJ1-6|-|TRBV10-3
TGTGCCATCAGTGAAGCAGGTAGTGATTCACCCCTCCACTTT
CAISEAGSDSPLHF
>-|TRBJ2-1|-|TRBV3-1/TRBV3-2
TGTGCCAGCAGCCACCACCCCCCTGATGATAGTTATCATGAGCAGTTCTTC
CASSHHPPDDSYHEQFF
>TRBD2|TRBJ2-1|few|TRBV5-4
TGTGCCAGCAGCTCTCAAGCGGGAGACACTTCCGTGCAGTTCTTC
CASSSQAGDTSVQFF
>-|TRBJ2-3|-|TRBV7-8
TGTGCCAGCAGCCCTGGACGGGGAGTCACTAGCACAGATACGCAGTATTTT
CASSPGRGVTSTDTQYF
>TRBD1|TRBJ1-2|-|TRBV27
TGTGCCAGCAGTTCCCAGGGGGTGGAGCGCGGCTACACCTTC
CASSSQGVERGYTF
>TRBD1|TRBJ2-7|-|TRBV3-1/TRBV3-2
TGTGCCAGCAGCCAAGACCCCAGGGAACAGGGGGCCAACGAGCAGTACTTC
CASSQDPREQGANEQYF
>TRBD2|TRBJ2-2|-|TRBV5-1
TGCGCCAGCAGCCCTATCACTAGCGGGGCCACCGGGGAGCTGTTTTTT
CASSPITSGATGELFF
>TRBD1|TRBJ2-7|-|TRBV13
TGTGCCAGCAGCTTAAGGCGGACAGGGGAGTACGAGCAGTACTTC
CASSLRRTGEYEQYF